A selection of T cell receptor beta chains follows, all from one sample in a study of T-cell reconstitution after alpha-beta-depleted transplantation in children. TCRdb independently ran MiXCR on the PCR reads; one entry per CDR3 protein. The sample comprises about 500,000 distinct CDR3 sequences, roughly 33% of which are singletons, and approximately 2.3% rests with the top ten. Material: PBMCs from the stem cell graft donor, obtained from the stem cell graft. The receptors shown here come from a human donor who donated a stem cell graft to a child with aplastic anemia. Each CDR3 is given with its conserved first and last residue. Fields, in order: CDR3 protein, CDR3 DNA, D gene, V gene, J gene, clone size. A D gene is named only where the DNA matches it firmly. The listing skips clone size in some rows; elsewhere it reads once, few, many or a size class.

cdr3_aa: CSAMDGRSIGFF
cdr3_nt: TGCAGTGCTATGGACGGCCGAAGTATAGGTTTCTTT
d_call: .
v_call: TRBV20-1
j_call: TRBJ1-1
clone_size: few

cdr3_aa: CAISEARDRIEQETQYF
cdr3_nt: TGTGCCATCAGTGAAGCCCGGGACAGGATTGAACAAGAGACCCAGTACTTC
d_call: TRBD1
v_call: TRBV6-1
j_call: TRBJ2-5
clone_size: few

cdr3_aa: CAGGLGGNTGELFF
cdr3_nt: TGTGCCGGCGGCCTGGGGGGCAACACCGGGGAGCTGTTTTTT
d_call: .
v_call: TRBV6-2/TRBV6-3
j_call: TRBJ2-2
clone_size: .

cdr3_aa: CASRAGAPTGELFF
cdr3_nt: TGTGCCAGCAGAGCGGGAGCGCCCACCGGGGAGCTGTTTTTT
d_call: TRBD2
v_call: TRBV27
j_call: TRBJ2-2
clone_size: .

cdr3_aa: CASRPGRDAEAFF
cdr3_nt: TGTGCCAGCAGGCCCGGGAGGGACGCTGAAGCTTTCTTT
d_call: .
v_call: TRBV28
j_call: TRBJ1-1
clone_size: .

cdr3_aa: CSVASPGVGGNTIYF
cdr3_nt: TGCAGCGTTGCCTCCCCCGGAGTAGGGGGAAACACCATATATTTT
d_call: .
v_call: TRBV29-1
j_call: TRBJ1-3
clone_size: .

cdr3_aa: CSAAAQRDTEAFF
cdr3_nt: TGCAGCGCGGCGGCCCAACGGGACACTGAAGCTTTCTTT
d_call: .
v_call: TRBV29-1
j_call: TRBJ1-1
clone_size: .

cdr3_aa: CASSLWGGTQGETQYF
cdr3_nt: TGTGCCAGCAGCTTATGGGGAGGAACCCAGGGAGAGACCCAGTACTTC
d_call: .
v_call: TRBV7-9
j_call: TRBJ2-5
clone_size: .

cdr3_aa: CASSLSIGQGANYGYTF
cdr3_nt: TGTGCCAGCAGTTTATCGATCGGGCAGGGAGCTAACTATGGCTACACCTTC
d_call: .
v_call: TRBV27
j_call: TRBJ1-2
clone_size: few

cdr3_aa: CSVEVRGGAAEAFF
cdr3_nt: TGCAGCGTTGAAGTTCGAGGGGGCGCCGCTGAAGCTTTCTTT
d_call: TRBD1
v_call: TRBV29-1
j_call: TRBJ1-1
clone_size: .

cdr3_aa: CASSVTGLAGRETQYF
cdr3_nt: TGTGCCAGCAGTGTGACGGGACTAGCGGGACGAGAGACCCAGTACTTC
d_call: TRBD2
v_call: TRBV12-3/TRBV12-4
j_call: TRBJ2-5
clone_size: .

cdr3_aa: CSARDRGVRAKNIQYF
cdr3_nt: TGCAGTGCTAGAGATAGAGGAGTCAGAGCCAAAAACATTCAGTACTTC
d_call: .
v_call: TRBV20-1
j_call: TRBJ2-4
clone_size: few

cdr3_aa: CASRWTGLAYEQYF
cdr3_nt: TGTGCCAGCAGATGGACAGGTCTAGCCTACGAGCAGTACTTC
d_call: TRBD1
v_call: TRBV6-1
j_call: TRBJ2-7
clone_size: few

cdr3_aa: CASSYLQGYQPQHF
cdr3_nt: TGTGCCAGCAGTTACCTACAGGGGTATCAGCCCCAGCATTTT
d_call: TRBD1
v_call: TRBV6-2/TRBV6-3
j_call: TRBJ1-5
clone_size: few

cdr3_aa: CSARVAGVTGELFF
cdr3_nt: TGCAGTGCACGAGTAGCGGGAGTTACCGGGGAGCTGTTTTTT
d_call: TRBD2
v_call: TRBV20-1
j_call: TRBJ2-2
clone_size: few

cdr3_aa: CASSWGQGALVGELFF
cdr3_nt: TGTGCCAGCAGTTGGGGACAGGGGGCCTTGGTCGGGGAGCTGTTTTTT
d_call: TRBD1
v_call: TRBV12-3/TRBV12-4
j_call: TRBJ2-2
clone_size: .

cdr3_aa: CSVLTGGRRSTDTQYF
cdr3_nt: TGCAGCGTTCTAACAGGCGGGCGCCGGAGCACAGATACGCAGTATTTT
d_call: .
v_call: TRBV29-1
j_call: TRBJ2-3
clone_size: few

cdr3_aa: CSVEDDVGEVPSRDTQYF
cdr3_nt: TGCAGCGTTGAAGATGACGTAGGAGAGGTACCGAGTAGGGATACGCAGTATTTT
d_call: .
v_call: TRBV29-1
j_call: TRBJ2-3
clone_size: .

cdr3_aa: CASSDTGAYNEQFF
cdr3_nt: TGTGCCAGCAGCGATACAGGGGCCTACAATGAGCAGTTCTTC
d_call: TRBD1
v_call: TRBV12-3/TRBV12-4
j_call: TRBJ2-1
clone_size: .

cdr3_aa: CASSRDWGDEQFF
cdr3_nt: TGTGCCAGCAGCCGGGACTGGGGCGATGAGCAGTTCTTC
d_call: .
v_call: TRBV5-4
j_call: TRBJ2-1
clone_size: once

cdr3_aa: CASILASGGTEAFF
cdr3_nt: TGTGCCAGCATCTTGGCATCAGGGGGCACTGAAGCTTTCTTT
d_call: TRBD1
v_call: TRBV5-6
j_call: TRBJ1-1
clone_size: .

cdr3_aa: CASSEEREVKTQYF
cdr3_nt: TGTGCCAGCAGTGAAGAGCGGGAGGTAAAGACCCAGTACTTC
d_call: TRBD2
v_call: TRBV2
j_call: TRBJ2-5
clone_size: .

cdr3_aa: CASSLPTGYNEQFF
cdr3_nt: TGTGCCAGCTCACTACCGACGGGATACAATGAGCAGTTCTTC
d_call: .
v_call: TRBV18
j_call: TRBJ2-1
clone_size: .

cdr3_aa: CASSLVWQEAGNTIYF
cdr3_nt: TGTGCCAGCAGCTTAGTGTGGCAGGAGGCTGGAAACACCATATATTTT
d_call: .
v_call: TRBV7-2
j_call: TRBJ1-3
clone_size: .

cdr3_aa: CSAVDGGYTF
cdr3_nt: TGCAGTGCCGTGGACGGTGGCTACACCTTC
d_call: .
v_call: TRBV20-1
j_call: TRBJ1-2
clone_size: .

cdr3_aa: CASSSFFWGNTEAFF
cdr3_nt: TGTGCCAGCAGCTCCTTTTTTTGGGGAAACACTGAAGCTTTCTTT
d_call: .
v_call: TRBV6-2/TRBV6-3
j_call: TRBJ1-1
clone_size: .

cdr3_aa: CASSSRGYGQPQLF
cdr3_nt: TGTGCCAGCAGCTCCCGGGGATATGGTCAGCCCCAGCTTTTT
d_call: .
v_call: TRBV2
j_call: TRBJ1-5
clone_size: .

cdr3_aa: CSAGAGGSYEQYF
cdr3_nt: TGCAGTGCTGGGGCGGGAGGGTCCTACGAGCAGTACTTC
d_call: TRBD2
v_call: TRBV20-1
j_call: TRBJ2-7
clone_size: few

cdr3_aa: CASSFKGTGVYEQYF
cdr3_nt: TGTGCCAGCAGCTTCAAAGGAACAGGGGTTTACGAGCAGTACTTC
d_call: TRBD1
v_call: TRBV7-2
j_call: TRBJ2-7
clone_size: few

cdr3_aa: CSAATSGRAYEQYF
cdr3_nt: TGCAGTGCCGCCACTAGCGGGAGGGCCTACGAGCAGTACTTC
d_call: TRBD2
v_call: TRBV20-1
j_call: TRBJ2-7
clone_size: .

cdr3_aa: CAWSLDTTSNEQYF
cdr3_nt: TGTGCCTGGAGTCTCGACACGACGTCCAACGAGCAGTACTTC
d_call: .
v_call: TRBV30
j_call: TRBJ2-7
clone_size: few

cdr3_aa: CSASRPDNEKLFF
cdr3_nt: TGCAGTGCTAGCCGGCCGGATAATGAAAAACTGTTTTTT
d_call: .
v_call: TRBV20-1
j_call: TRBJ1-4
clone_size: .

cdr3_aa: CASSPKEGYTF
cdr3_nt: TGTGCCAGCTCACCGAAAGAAGGCTACACCTTC
d_call: .
v_call: TRBV18
j_call: TRBJ1-2
clone_size: .

cdr3_aa: CASSPSGANTGELFF
cdr3_nt: TGTGCCAGCTCACCGAGCGGGGCGAACACCGGGGAGCTGTTTTTT
d_call: TRBD2
v_call: TRBV18
j_call: TRBJ2-2
clone_size: .

cdr3_aa: CSAEDQGGPPDTQYF
cdr3_nt: TGCAGTGCTGAGGATCAGGGGGGGCCCCCAGATACGCAGTATTTT
d_call: .
v_call: TRBV20-1
j_call: TRBJ2-3
clone_size: .

cdr3_aa: CASSVLLAGAGNEQFF
cdr3_nt: TGCGCCAGCAGCGTCCTACTAGCGGGAGCGGGCAATGAGCAGTTCTTC
d_call: TRBD2
v_call: TRBV5-1
j_call: TRBJ2-1
clone_size: .

cdr3_aa: CASSRTSGTYNEQFF
cdr3_nt: TGTGCCAGCAGTAGGACTAGCGGGACCTACAATGAGCAGTTCTTC
d_call: TRBD2
v_call: TRBV6-1
j_call: TRBJ2-1
clone_size: many

cdr3_aa: CASSYQTGLGPFGYTF
cdr3_nt: TGTGCCAGCAGCTACCAGACAGGGTTAGGGCCTTTCGGCTACACCTTC
d_call: TRBD1
v_call: TRBV4-2
j_call: TRBJ1-2
clone_size: few

cdr3_aa: CASSDTRPGRSAEAFF
cdr3_nt: TGTGCCAGCAGCGACACTCGACCGGGGCGTAGCGCTGAAGCTTTCTTT
d_call: .
v_call: TRBV14
j_call: TRBJ1-1
clone_size: .

cdr3_aa: CASSQVTGGENIQYF
cdr3_nt: TGCGCCAGCAGCCAGGTGACGGGGGGTGAAAACATTCAGTACTTC
d_call: TRBD2
v_call: TRBV4-1
j_call: TRBJ2-4
clone_size: few

cdr3_aa: CASSLARRGNTIYF
cdr3_nt: TGTGCCAGCAGTTTAGCCAGGCGGGGAAACACCATATATTTT
d_call: .
v_call: TRBV27
j_call: TRBJ1-3
clone_size: .

cdr3_aa: CASSDYRYSGNTIYF
cdr3_nt: TGTGCCAGCAGTGACTACAGATACTCTGGAAACACCATATATTTT
d_call: .
v_call: TRBV25-1
j_call: TRBJ1-3
clone_size: few

cdr3_aa: CASSPSAVYSNQPQHF
cdr3_nt: TGTGCCAGCTCACCATCGGCAGTTTATAGCAATCAGCCCCAGCATTTT
d_call: .
v_call: TRBV18
j_call: TRBJ1-5
clone_size: .

cdr3_aa: CSVVLGRGNTEAFF
cdr3_nt: TGCAGCGTAGTCTTGGGGCGGGGGAACACTGAAGCTTTCTTT
d_call: .
v_call: TRBV29-1
j_call: TRBJ1-1
clone_size: .

cdr3_aa: CSGGQGSYNEQFF
cdr3_nt: TGCAGCGGGGGGCAGGGGAGTTACAATGAGCAGTTCTTC
d_call: .
v_call: TRBV29-1
j_call: TRBJ2-1
clone_size: .

cdr3_aa: CASRDLKTGLAGPNLPEQFF
cdr3_nt: TGTGCCAGCAGGGATCTCAAGACGGGACTAGCGGGACCCAATCTCCCTGAGCAGTTCTTC
d_call: TRBD2
v_call: TRBV6-4
j_call: TRBJ2-1
clone_size: .

cdr3_aa: CASSRWSGSYNEQFF
cdr3_nt: TGTGCCAGCAGTCGGTGGAGTGGATCCTACAATGAGCAGTTCTTC
d_call: .
v_call: TRBV6-2/TRBV6-3
j_call: TRBJ2-1
clone_size: few

cdr3_aa: CASSFFGNPQYF
cdr3_nt: TGTGCCAGCAGTTTTTTCGGGAATCCGCAGTATTTT
d_call: .
v_call: TRBV27
j_call: TRBJ2-3
clone_size: few

cdr3_aa: CASSSPTVSYEQYF
cdr3_nt: TGTGCCAGCAGTTCCCCGACAGTTTCCTACGAGCAGTACTTC
d_call: .
v_call: TRBV27
j_call: TRBJ2-7
clone_size: .

cdr3_aa: CASGPGQGGQPQHF
cdr3_nt: TGTGCCAGCGGACCGGGACAGGGTGGCCAGCCCCAGCATTTT
d_call: TRBD1
v_call: TRBV6-1
j_call: TRBJ1-5
clone_size: few

cdr3_aa: CASSLEGGATSPLHF
cdr3_nt: TGTGCCAGCAGCTTAGAAGGGGGCGCTACCTCACCCCTCCACTTT
d_call: TRBD1
v_call: TRBV11-2
j_call: TRBJ1-6
clone_size: many

cdr3_aa: CASVATLPGEGEKLFF
cdr3_nt: TGTGCCAGCGTAGCGACCCTTCCCGGCGAGGGTGAAAAACTGTTTTTT
d_call: .
v_call: TRBV7-9
j_call: TRBJ1-4
clone_size: .

cdr3_aa: CAISEAGSLNEKLFF
cdr3_nt: TGTGCCATCAGTGAGGCAGGGTCACTAAATGAAAAACTGTTTTTT
d_call: .
v_call: TRBV10-3
j_call: TRBJ1-4
clone_size: .

cdr3_aa: CASSFGQGAVEQFF
cdr3_nt: TGTGCCAGCAGCTTTGGACAGGGGGCAGTTGAGCAGTTCTTC
d_call: TRBD1
v_call: TRBV12-3/TRBV12-4
j_call: TRBJ2-1
clone_size: .